These T cell receptor beta chains were read from a single sample in a study of T cell responses to AZD1222 COVID-19 vaccine. Here immunoSEQ multiplex PCR was the method, and the copy in TCRdb shows in-frame clones only, minus some. The data show fewer than 180,000 clones, more than 85% seen once. The sample consisted of peripheral blood, taken 28 days after the second AZD1222 dose. These receptors were collected from an adult who received the AZD1222 COVID-19 vaccine. The CDR3 runs from the conserved cysteine through the conserved F or W. D genes are given only for firm matches. Where a row states a size, it is once, few, many or the class of an expanded clone; other rows omit it.

cdr3_nt cdr3_aa d_call clone_size j_call v_call
TGTGCCATCAGGGGGGAACTGATAAGCGGCGGCTACGAGCAGTACTTC CAIRGELISGGYEQYF . . TRBJ2-7 TRBV10-3
TGTGCCTGGAGACCCTTGGGGGGCCCGTCCTACGAGCAGTACTTC CAWRPLGGPSYEQYF . few TRBJ2-7 TRBV30
TGTGCCAGCAGTTCCTCAGGGGGCGGGGTAGAAAAACTGTTTTTT CASSSSGGGVEKLFF TRBD1 once TRBJ1-4 TRBV6-6
TGTGCCAGCAGCTTGGCCGCAAACTCCTACGAGCAGTACTTC CASSLAANSYEQYF . . TRBJ2-7 TRBV5-6
TGCAGACCCACGGAGGGTTCCCCTATCTGCGAGCAGTACTTC CRPTEGSPICEQYF . . TRBJ2-7 TRBV29-1
TGTGCCAGCAGCTTACGAGGACAGATAAGCTCCTACGAGCAGTACTTC CASSLRGQISSYEQYF . . TRBJ2-7 TRBV11-3
TGTGCCAGTTCCTCGGGGGGGACCGGCTACACCTTC CASSSGGTGYTF . . TRBJ1-2 TRBV19
TGTGCCAGCAGTTACTCGATTCATAGCAATCAGCCCCAGCATTTT CASSYSIHSNQPQHF . . TRBJ1-5 TRBV6-5
TGTGCCAGCAGTCCGCAGGTTACCTACGAGCAGTACTTC CASSPQVTYEQYF . . TRBJ2-7 TRBV28
TGCGCCAGCAGCTTGGAGGCATCGGGAGGTTTGACAGATACGCAGTATTTT CASSLEASGGLTDTQYF TRBD2 once TRBJ2-3 TRBV5-1
TGCGCCAGCAGCCAGGAGGGACAGAGGTATTGGACCGGGGAGCTGTTTTTT CASSQEGQRYWTGELFF . . TRBJ2-2 TRBV4-1
TGTGCCAGCAGCAGTACTTCCGGGACGGTGAATAATTCACCCCTCCACTTT CASSSTSGTVNNSPLHF . . TRBJ1-6 TRBV5-4
TGTGCCAGCAGTTTTTTGCAGGGACAAGGCTACACCTTC CASSFLQGQGYTF . . TRBJ1-2 TRBV12-3/TRBV12-4
TGTGCCAGTAGTTTCAGACACCTGGGCCCTTTCGCGGCCTACGAGCAGTACTTC CASSFRHLGPFAAYEQYF . . TRBJ2-7 TRBV19
TGCGCCAGCAGTGGAGGTGCGGGGAACTATGGCTACACCTTC CASSGGAGNYGYTF . . TRBJ1-2 TRBV5-1
TGTGCCAGCAGCGTAGAAGGTAGCGGGATCCCTTGGTATGAGCAGTTCTTC CASSVEGSGIPWYEQFF TRBD2 . TRBJ2-1 TRBV9
TGTGCCAGCAGCCCCCTTAGGGCCACACAGGGGGTCGGGGAGACCCAGTACTTC CASSPLRATQGVGETQYF TRBD1 . TRBJ2-5 TRBV5-4
TGTGCCAGTAGTATTCTTTTCGGGGCGGGATTCTACGAGCAGTACTTC CASSILFGAGFYEQYF . . TRBJ2-7 TRBV19
TGTGCCAGCAGCATCGAAGGGGGTGCTAACTATGGCTACACCTTC CASSIEGGANYGYTF . once TRBJ1-2 TRBV9
TGTGCCAGCAGCCCTCGGACCGGCGACTCTGGAAACACCATATATTTT CASSPRTGDSGNTIYF . . TRBJ1-3 TRBV7-8
TGTGCCAGTAGTGTGGGGGCCTACAATGAGCAGTTCTTC CASSVGAYNEQFF . . TRBJ2-1 TRBV19
TGTGCCAGTAGTATCCGGGGGAACACTGAAGCTTTCTTT CASSIRGNTEAFF . . TRBJ1-1 TRBV19
TGTGCCAGCTCACCTCGGGGGGGCCATCAGGAGACCCAGTACTTC CASSPRGGHQETQYF TRBD2 . TRBJ2-5 TRBV18
TGTGCCAGCAGCCAAGGGGGGGCACCCTCTGGAAACACCATATATTTT CASSQGGAPSGNTIYF . once TRBJ1-3 TRBV3-1/TRBV3-2
TGTGCCACCAGCAGAGATAGGGCGAGCTCTGGAAACACCATATATTTT CATSRDRASSGNTIYF . . TRBJ1-3 TRBV15
TGTGCCAGCAGTGAATCGGGGGTAGCCAAAAACATTCAGTACTTC CASSESGVAKNIQYF . once TRBJ2-4 TRBV6-1
TGTGCCAGCTCACTGGAGACAGGGAGTTCGGGTAATTCACCCCTCCACTTT CASSLETGSSGNSPLHF TRBD1 . TRBJ1-6 TRBV18
TGTGCCAGCAGCCAAGATCCCGGACAGGGCTATGGCTACACCTTC CASSQDPGQGYGYTF TRBD1 . TRBJ1-2 TRBV4-2
TGCAGCGTTGAAGAAATTGGGGACAGGGGCGGAAACACTGAAGCTTTCTTT CSVEEIGDRGGNTEAFF TRBD1 . TRBJ1-1 TRBV29-1
TGTGCCAGCAGCTTAGGCGGGGTAGGGCAGTTCTTC CASSLGGVGQFF . . TRBJ2-1 TRBV11-3